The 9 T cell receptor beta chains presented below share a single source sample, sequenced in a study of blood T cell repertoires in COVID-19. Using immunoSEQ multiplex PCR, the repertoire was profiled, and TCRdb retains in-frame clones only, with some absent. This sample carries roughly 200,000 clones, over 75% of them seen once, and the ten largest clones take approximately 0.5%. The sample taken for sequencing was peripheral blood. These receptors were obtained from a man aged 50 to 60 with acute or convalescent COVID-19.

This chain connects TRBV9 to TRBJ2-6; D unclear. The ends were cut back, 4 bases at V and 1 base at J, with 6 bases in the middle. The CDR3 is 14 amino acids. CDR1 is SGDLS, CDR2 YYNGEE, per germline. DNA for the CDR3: TGTGCCAGCAGCCCTCGGTCTGGGGCCAACGTCCTGACTTTC. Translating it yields CASSPRSGANVLTF.

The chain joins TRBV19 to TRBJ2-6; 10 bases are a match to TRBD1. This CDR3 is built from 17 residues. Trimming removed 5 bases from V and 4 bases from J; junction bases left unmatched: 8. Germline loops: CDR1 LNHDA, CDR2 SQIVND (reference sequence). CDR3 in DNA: TGTGCCAGTAGTTCCGGACAGGGGGTTTCGGGGGCCAACGTCCTGACTTTC. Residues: CASSSGQGVSGANVLTF.

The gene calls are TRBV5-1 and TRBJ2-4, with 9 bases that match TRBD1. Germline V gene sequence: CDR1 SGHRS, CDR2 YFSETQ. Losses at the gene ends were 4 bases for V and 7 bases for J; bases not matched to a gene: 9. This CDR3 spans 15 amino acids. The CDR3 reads CASSRTGESRNIQYF. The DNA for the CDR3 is TGCGCCAGCAGCCGGACAGGGGAGTCGAGGAACATTCAGTACTTC.

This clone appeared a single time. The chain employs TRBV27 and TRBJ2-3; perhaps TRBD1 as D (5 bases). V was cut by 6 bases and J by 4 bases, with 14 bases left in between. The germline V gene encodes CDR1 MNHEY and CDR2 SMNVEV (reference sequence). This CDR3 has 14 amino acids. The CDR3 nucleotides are TGTGCCAGCAGCACAGGTTTTTTCGCAGATACGCAGTATTTT. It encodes CASSTGFFADTQYF.

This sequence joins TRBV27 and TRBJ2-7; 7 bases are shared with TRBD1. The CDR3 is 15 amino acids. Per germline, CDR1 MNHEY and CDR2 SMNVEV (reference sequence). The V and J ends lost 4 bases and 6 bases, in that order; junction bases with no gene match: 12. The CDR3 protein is CASSSKTGRLGEQYF. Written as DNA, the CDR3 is TGTGCCAGCAGTTCTAAGACAGGGCGTCTCGGCGAGCAGTACTTC.

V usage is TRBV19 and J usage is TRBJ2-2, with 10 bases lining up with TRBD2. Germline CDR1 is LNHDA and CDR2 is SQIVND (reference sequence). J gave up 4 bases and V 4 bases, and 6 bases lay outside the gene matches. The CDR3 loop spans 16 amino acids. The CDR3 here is CASSNLAGVRTGELFF. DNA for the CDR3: TGTGCCAGTAGTAACCTAGCGGGAGTGCGCACCGGGGAGCTGTTTTTT.

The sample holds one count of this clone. In DNA, the CDR3 is TGTGCCAGCAGTTACTCGATGCGGTTCTCTGGAAACACCATATATTTT. It codes for CASSYSMRFSGNTIYF. V is TRBV6-5 and J is TRBJ1-3; no clear D gene. CDR1 and CDR2 from the germline V gene are MNHEY and SVGAGI. V shed 0 bases and J shed 0 bases, with 9 bases lying between them. The CDR3 runs to 16 residues.

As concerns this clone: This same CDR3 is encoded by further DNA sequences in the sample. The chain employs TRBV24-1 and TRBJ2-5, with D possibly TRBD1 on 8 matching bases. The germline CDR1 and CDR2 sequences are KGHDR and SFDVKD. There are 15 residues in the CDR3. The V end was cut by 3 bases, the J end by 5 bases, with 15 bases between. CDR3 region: CATSDPTGEGETQYF. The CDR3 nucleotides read TGTGCCACCAGTGATCCGACAGGGGAGGGTGAGACCCAGTACTTC.

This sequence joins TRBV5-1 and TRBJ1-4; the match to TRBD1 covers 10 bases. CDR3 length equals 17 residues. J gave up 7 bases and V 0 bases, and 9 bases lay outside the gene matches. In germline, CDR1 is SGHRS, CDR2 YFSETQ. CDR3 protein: CASSLAPGQGSPEKLFF. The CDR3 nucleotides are TGCGCCAGCAGCTTGGCTCCGGGACAGGGGTCCCCTGAAAAACTGTTTTTT.